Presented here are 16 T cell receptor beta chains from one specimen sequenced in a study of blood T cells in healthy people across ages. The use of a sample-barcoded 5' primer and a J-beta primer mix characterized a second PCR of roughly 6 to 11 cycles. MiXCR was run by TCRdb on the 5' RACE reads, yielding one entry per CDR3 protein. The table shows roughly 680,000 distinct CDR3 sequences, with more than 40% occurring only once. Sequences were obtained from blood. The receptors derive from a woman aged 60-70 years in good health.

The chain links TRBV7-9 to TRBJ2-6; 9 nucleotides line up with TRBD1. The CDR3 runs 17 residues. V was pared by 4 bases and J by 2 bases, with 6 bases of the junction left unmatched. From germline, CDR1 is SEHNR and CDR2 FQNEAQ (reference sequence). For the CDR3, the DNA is TGTGCCAGCAGCTCTCGGAGGGACAGGGCTGGGGCCAACGTCCTGACTTTC. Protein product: CASSSRRDRAGANVLTF.

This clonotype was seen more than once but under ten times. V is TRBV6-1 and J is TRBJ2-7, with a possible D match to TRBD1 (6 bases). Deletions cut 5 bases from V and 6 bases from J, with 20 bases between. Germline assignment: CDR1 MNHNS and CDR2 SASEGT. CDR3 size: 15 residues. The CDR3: CASSFYRDALVEQYF. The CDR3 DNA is TGTGCCAGCAGTTTCTACAGGGATGCGTTGGTCGAGCAGTACTTC.

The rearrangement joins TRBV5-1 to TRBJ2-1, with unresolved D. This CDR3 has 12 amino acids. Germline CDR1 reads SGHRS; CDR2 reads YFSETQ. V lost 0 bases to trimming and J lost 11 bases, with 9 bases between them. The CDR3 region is CASSLANSQQFF. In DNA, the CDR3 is TGCGCCAGCAGCTTGGCCAACTCTCAGCAGTTCTTC.

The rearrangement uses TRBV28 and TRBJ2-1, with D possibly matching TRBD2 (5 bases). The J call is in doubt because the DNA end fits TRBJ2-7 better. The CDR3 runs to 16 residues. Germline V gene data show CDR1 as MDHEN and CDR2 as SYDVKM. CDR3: CASSLSGNIVGYEQYF. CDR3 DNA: TGTGCCAGCAGTTTATCGGGGAACATTGTTGGGTACGAGCAGTACTTC.

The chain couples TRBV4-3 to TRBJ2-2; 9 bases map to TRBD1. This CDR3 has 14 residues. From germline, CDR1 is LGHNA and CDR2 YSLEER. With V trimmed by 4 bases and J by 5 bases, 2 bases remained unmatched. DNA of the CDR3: TGCGCCAGCAGCCGGGACAGGGAAACCGGGGAGCTGTTTTTT. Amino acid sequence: CASSRDRETGELFF.

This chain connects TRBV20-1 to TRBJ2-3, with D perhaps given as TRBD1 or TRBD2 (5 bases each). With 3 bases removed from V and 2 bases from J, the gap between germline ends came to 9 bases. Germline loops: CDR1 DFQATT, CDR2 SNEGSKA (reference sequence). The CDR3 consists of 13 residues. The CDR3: CSASRDPTDTQYF. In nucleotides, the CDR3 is TGCAGTGCTAGCCGGGACCCCACAGATACGCAGTATTTT.

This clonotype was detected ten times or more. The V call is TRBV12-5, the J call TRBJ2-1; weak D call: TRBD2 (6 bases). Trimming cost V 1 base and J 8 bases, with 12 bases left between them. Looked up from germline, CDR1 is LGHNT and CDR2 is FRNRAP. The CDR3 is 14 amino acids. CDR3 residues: CASGLGPRGYEQFF. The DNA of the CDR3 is TGTGCTAGTGGTTTGGGGCCCCGGGGGTATGAGCAGTTCTTC.

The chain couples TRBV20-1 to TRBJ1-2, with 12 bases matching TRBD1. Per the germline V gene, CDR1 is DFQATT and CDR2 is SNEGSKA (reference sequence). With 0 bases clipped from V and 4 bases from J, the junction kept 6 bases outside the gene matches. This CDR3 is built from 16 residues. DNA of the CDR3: TGCAGTGCTAGAGATCCGGGGACAGGGGGCAGCTATGGCTACACCTTC. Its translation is CSARDPGTGGSYGYTF.

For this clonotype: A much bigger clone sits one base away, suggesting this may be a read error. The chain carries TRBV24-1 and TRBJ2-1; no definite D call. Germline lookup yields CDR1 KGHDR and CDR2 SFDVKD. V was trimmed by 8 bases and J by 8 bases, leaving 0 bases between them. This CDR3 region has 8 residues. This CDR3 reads CATNEQFF. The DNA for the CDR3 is TGTGCCACCAATGAGCAGTTCTTC.

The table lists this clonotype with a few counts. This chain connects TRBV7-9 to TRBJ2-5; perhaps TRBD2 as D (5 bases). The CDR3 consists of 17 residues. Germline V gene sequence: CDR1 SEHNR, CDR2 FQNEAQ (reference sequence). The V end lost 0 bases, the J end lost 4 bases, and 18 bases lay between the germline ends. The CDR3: CASSLARAYPRGETQYF. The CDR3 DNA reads TGTGCCAGCAGCTTAGCGCGAGCGTACCCACGGGGAGAGACCCAGTACTTC.

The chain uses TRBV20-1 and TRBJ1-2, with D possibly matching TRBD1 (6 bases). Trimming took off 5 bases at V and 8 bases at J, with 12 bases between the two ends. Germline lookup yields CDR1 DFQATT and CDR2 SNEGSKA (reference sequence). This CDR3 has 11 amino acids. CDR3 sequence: CSAHGGLGYTF. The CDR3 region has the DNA TGCAGTGCTCATGGGGGGCTCGGCTACACCTTC.

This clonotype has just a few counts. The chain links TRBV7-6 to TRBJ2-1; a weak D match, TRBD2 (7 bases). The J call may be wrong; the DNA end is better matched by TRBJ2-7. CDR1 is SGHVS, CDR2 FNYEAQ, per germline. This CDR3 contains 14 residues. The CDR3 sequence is CASSFGGGDNEQYF. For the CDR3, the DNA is TGTGCCAGCAGCTTTGGGGGAGGGGACAATGAGCAGTACTTC.

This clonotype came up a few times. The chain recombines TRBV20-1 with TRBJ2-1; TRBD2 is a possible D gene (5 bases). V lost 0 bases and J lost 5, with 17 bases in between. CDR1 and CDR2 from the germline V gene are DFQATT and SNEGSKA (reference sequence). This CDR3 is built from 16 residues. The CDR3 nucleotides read TGCAGTGCTAGAGATCATGGAGGACGAAGAAACAATGAGCAGTTCTTC. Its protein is CSARDHGGRRNNEQFF.

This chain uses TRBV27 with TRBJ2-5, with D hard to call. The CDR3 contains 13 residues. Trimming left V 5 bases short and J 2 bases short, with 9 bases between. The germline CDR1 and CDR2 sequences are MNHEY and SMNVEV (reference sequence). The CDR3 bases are TGTGCCAGCAGTGTCGCAGATCAAGAGACCCAGTACTTC. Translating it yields CASSVADQETQYF.

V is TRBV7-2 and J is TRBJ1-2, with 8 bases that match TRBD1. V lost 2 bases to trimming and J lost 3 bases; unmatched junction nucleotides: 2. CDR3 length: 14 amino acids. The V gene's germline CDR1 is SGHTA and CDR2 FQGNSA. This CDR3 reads CASSLNRGDYGYTF. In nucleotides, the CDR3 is TGTGCCAGCAGCTTAAACAGGGGGGACTATGGCTACACCTTC.

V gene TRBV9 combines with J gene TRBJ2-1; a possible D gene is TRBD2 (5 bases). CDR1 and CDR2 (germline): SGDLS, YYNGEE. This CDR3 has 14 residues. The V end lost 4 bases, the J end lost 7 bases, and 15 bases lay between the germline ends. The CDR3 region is CASSTQTTQNEQFF. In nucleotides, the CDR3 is TGTGCCAGCAGCACCCAGACTACTCAAAATGAGCAGTTCTTC.